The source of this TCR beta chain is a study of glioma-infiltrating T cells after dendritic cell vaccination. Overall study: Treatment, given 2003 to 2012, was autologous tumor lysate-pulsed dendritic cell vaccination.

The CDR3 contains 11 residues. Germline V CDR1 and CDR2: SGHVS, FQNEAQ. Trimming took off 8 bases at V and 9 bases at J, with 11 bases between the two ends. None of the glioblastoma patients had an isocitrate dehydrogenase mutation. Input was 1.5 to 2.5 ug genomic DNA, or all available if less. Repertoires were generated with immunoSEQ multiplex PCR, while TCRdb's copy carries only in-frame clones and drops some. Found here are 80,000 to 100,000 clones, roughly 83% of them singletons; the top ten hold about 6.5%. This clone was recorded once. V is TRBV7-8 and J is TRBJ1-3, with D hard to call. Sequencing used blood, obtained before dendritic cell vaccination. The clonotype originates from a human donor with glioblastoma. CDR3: CASARGGTIYF. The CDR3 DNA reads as TGTGCCAGCGCTAGAGGAGGCACCATATATTTT.